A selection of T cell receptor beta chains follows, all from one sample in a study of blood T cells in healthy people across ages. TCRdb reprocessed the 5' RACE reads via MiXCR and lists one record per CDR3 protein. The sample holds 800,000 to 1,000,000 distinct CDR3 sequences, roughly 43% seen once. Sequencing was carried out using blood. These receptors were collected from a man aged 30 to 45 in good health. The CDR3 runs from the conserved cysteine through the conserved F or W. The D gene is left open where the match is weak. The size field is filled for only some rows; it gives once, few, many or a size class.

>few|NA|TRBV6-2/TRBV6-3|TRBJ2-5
TGTGCCAGCAGTTACGCGGGGGCCCAAGAGACCCAGTACTTC
CASSYAGAQETQYF
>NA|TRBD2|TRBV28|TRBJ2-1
TGTGCCAGCGAATCCGGGACTAGCGGGAGTTGGTACTACAATGAGCAGTTCTTC
CASESGTSGSWYYNEQFF
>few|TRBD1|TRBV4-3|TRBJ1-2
TGCGCCAGCAGCCAAAACCTCCTCACAGGGGGCGACGGCTACACCTTC
CASSQNLLTGGDGYTF
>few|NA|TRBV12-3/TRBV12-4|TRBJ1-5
TGTGCCAGCAGTCCGCGGGGGGGGGAGCCCCAGCATTTT
CASSPRGGEPQHF
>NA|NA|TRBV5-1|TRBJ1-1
TGCGCCAGCAGCTTCCCCTTACAGGGCGCTCTAAACACTGAAGCTTTCTTT
CASSFPLQGALNTEAFF
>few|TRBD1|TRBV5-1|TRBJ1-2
TGCGCCAGCAGCTTGAGATCAGGGGGCGATGGCTACACCTTC
CASSLRSGGDGYTF
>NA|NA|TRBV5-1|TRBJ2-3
TGCGCCAGCAGCTTGGCCCGGGGAGCCCTTCGCGGCACAGATACGCAGTATTTT
CASSLARGALRGTDTQYF
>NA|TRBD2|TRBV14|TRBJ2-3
TGTGCCAGCAGCCTGGAGGCGGGGGGCGGTACGCAGTATTTT
CASSLEAGGGTQYF
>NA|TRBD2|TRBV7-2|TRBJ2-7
TGTGCCAGCAGCTTAGTCCTAGCGGGCGGGCCTCAGGTCTACGAGCAGTACTTC
CASSLVLAGGPQVYEQYF
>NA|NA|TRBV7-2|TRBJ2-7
TGTGCCAGCAGATGGGAAGCGGCCTACGAGCAGTACTTC
CASRWEAAYEQYF
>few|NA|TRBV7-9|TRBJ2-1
TGTGCCAGCAGCTTGCTTGGCAGAGATTACAATGAGCAGTTCTTC
CASSLLGRDYNEQFF
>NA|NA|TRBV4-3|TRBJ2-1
TGCGCCAGCAGCCGAGTCGTCGAGGGTACAGGACGCCACAATGAGCAGTTCTTC
CASSRVVEGTGRHNEQFF
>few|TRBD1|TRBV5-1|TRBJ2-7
TGCGCCAGCAGCGCCGGGACAGAGGGTTACGAGCAGTACTTC
CASSAGTEGYEQYF
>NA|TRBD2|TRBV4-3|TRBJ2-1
TGCGCCAGCAGCCAATATAACGGGGGGTTCTCAAACAATGAGCAGTTCTTC
CASSQYNGGFSNNEQFF
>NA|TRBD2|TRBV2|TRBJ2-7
TGTGCCAGCAGTGAGCTAGCGGGTTACTACGAGCAGTACTTC
CASSELAGYYEQYF
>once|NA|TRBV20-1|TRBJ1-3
TGCAGTGCTAGTGGGATGGCTGAAAACACCATATATTTT
CSASGMAENTIYF
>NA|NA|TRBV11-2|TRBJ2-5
TGTGCCAGCAGCTTAGAAAGTGACGAGGGGGTACAAGAGACCCAGTACTTC
CASSLESDEGVQETQYF
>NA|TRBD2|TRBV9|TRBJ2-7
TGTGCCAGCAGCGTAGAAGCGGGGGGCTACGAGCAGTACTTC
CASSVEAGGYEQYF
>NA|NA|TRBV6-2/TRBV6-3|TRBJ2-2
TGTGCCACAGAGCCCGGGACCCGAGGCGGGGAGCTGTTTTTT
CATEPGTRGGELFF
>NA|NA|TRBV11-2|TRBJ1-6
TGTGCCAGCAGCCCCAGGCCAGTCGAACCCCTCCACTTT
CASSPRPVEPLHF
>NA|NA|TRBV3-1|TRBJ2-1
TGTGCCAGCAGCCAAGATAGTGGAGGGGGCTTGGGCGAGACCCAGTTCTTC
CASSQDSGGGLGETQFF
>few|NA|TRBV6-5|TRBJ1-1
TGTGCCAGCAGTTACTCGATGGGGGGGCCCGCTGAAGCTTTCTTT
CASSYSMGGPAEAFF
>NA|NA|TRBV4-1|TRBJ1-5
TGCGCCAGCAGCCAATCCGACGGAATGTATAGCAATCAGCCCCAGCATTTT
CASSQSDGMYSNQPQHF
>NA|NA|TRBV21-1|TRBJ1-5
TGTGCCAGCAGCAAATGGAGACAGAGACTCAATCAGCCCCAGCATTTT
CASSKWRQRLNQPQHF
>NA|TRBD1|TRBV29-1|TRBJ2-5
TGCAGCGTTGCACAGGGGTACGACGAGCGGTACTTC
CSVAQGYDERYF
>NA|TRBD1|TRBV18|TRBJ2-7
TGTGCCAGCTCGACGGACGGGACAGGGCGCAACGAGCAGTACTTC
CASSTDGTGRNEQYF
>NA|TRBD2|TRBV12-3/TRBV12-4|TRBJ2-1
TGTGCCAGCACCCCGACTAGCGGGGGTCTAAATGAGCAGTTCTTC
CASTPTSGGLNEQFF
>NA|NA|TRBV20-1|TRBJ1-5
TGCAGTGCTAGACCGGGATTCGATCGGCCCCAGCATTTT
CSARPGFDRPQHF
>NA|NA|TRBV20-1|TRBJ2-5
TGCAGTGCTCCACAAGGTGGCCAAGAGACCCAGTACTTC
CSAPQGGQETQYF
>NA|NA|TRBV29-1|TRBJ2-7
TGCAGCGTCTCCCCAGGGGACGTATCCTACGAGCAGTACTTC
CSVSPGDVSYEQYF
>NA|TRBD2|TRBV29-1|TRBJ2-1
TGCAGCGTTATAGGACTAGCGGGGCCGAATGAGCAGTTCTTC
CSVIGLAGPNEQFF
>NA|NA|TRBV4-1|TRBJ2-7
TGCGCCAGCAGCCAAGGAGGGGATGGACTATACGACGAGCAGTACTTC
CASSQGGDGLYDEQYF
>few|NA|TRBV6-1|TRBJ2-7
TGTGCCAGCAGTGAAGCTGGGACGACAGGCACCTACGAGCAGTACTTC
CASSEAGTTGTYEQYF
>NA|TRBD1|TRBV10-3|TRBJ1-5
TGTGCCATCAGTGAGTCAGGGCAGGGGGCTCAGCCCCAGCATTTT
CAISESGQGAQPQHF
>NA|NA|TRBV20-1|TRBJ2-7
TGCAGTGCTCACGAAGGGCAGGGACACGAGCAGTACTTC
CSAHEGQGHEQYF
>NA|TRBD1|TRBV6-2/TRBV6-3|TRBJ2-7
TGTGCCAGCAGTTCACCTGCGCGACAGGGAAGCTCCTACGAGCAGTACTTC
CASSSPARQGSSYEQYF
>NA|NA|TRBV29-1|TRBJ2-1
TGCAGCGTTGGGAACGGTAGCGATGAGCAGTTCTTC
CSVGNGSDEQFF
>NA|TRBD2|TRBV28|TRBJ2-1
TGTGCCAGCAGTGTTGGGGGGGTTAGCAATGAGCAGTTCTTC
CASSVGGVSNEQFF
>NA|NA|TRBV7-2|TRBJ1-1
TGTGCCAGCAGCTTAGACGTCGGACGGATGAACACTGGAGCTTTCTTT
CASSLDVGRMNTGAFF
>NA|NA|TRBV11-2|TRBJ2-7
TGTGCCCTTAATCCAATACCCGGGGGCAAGACCTACGAGCAGTACTTC
CALNPIPGGKTYEQYF
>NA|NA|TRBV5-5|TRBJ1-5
TGTGCCAGCGACCCGGGGGGAAGCAATCAGCCCCAGCATTTT
CASDPGGSNQPQHF
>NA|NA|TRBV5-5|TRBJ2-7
TGTGCCAGCAGCTTGCCGCAGGGTCGGGACGAGCAGTACTTC
CASSLPQGRDEQYF
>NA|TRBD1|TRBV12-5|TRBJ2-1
TGTGCTAGTGGTTTGGGAGGGACAGGGGTCAATGAGCAGTTCTTC
CASGLGGTGVNEQFF
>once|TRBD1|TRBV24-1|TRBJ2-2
TGTGCCACAGCGGGGGGACAGGGGGTTCCCGGGGAGCTGTTTTTT
CATAGGQGVPGELFF
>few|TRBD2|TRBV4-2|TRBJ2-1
TGTGCCAGCAGCCAAGATCAGGCGGGGGGAGGAAGCAATGAGCAGTTCTTC
CASSQDQAGGGSNEQFF
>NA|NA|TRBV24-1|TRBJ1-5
TGTGCCACCAGTGATTCAGGGTATCAGCCCCAGCATTTT
CATSDSGYQPQHF
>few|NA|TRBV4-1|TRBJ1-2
TGCGCCAGCAGCCTCGAGAGGTTGGGAGGTGGCTACACCTTC
CASSLERLGGGYTF
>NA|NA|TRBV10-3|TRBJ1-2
TGTGCCATGGGAGGCTACACCTTC
CAMGGYTF
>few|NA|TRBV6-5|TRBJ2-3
TGTGCCAGCAGTTACGGTCGGCAGGGCTACACAGATACGCAGTATTTT
CASSYGRQGYTDTQYF
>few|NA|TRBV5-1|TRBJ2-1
TGCGCCAGCAGCTTGGAGGCTAGCGATTACAATGAGCAGTTCTTC
CASSLEASDYNEQFF